The 3 T cell receptor beta chains below were found in one sample sequenced in a study of HIV-infected patients and healthy controls. cDNA was made from 500 ng RNA using alpha and beta constant primers. Alpha and beta chain libraries were made separately by chain-specific third strand synthesis with multiplexing indices. TCRdb recomputed calls from the 5' RACE reads with MiXCR, one row per CDR3 protein. The sample gives some 12,000 distinct CDR3 sequences, around a tenth of which show up once; around 24% is in the top ten. The repertoire came from unfractionated whole blood and reflected all unsorted peripheral T cells. Source: blood, taken before antiretroviral therapy. These receptors were collected from an adult with HIV infection. The donor label of this sample is uncertain.

At least ten counts were recorded for this clonotype. The chain carries TRBV6-2 or TRBV6-3 and TRBJ2-1; 10 bases are shared with TRBD2. V trimming: 4 bases; J trimming: 6 bases; junction bases outside the gene matches: 3. CDR1 and CDR2 (germline): MNHEY, SVGEGT. This CDR3 spans 14 amino acids. The CDR3 is CASSSSGGANEQFF. CDR3 DNA: TGTGCCAGCAGTTCCAGCGGGGGGGCCAATGAGCAGTTCTTC.

This clonotype was seen more than once but under ten times. This chain joins TRBV18 and TRBJ2-3; D call uncertain. This CDR3 comprises 11 residues. From germline, CDR1 is KGHSH and CDR2 LQKENI. Trimming removed 6 bases at V and 2 bases at J, with 3 bases between. The CDR3 DNA follows: TGTGCCAGCTCGAACACAGATACGCAGTATTTT. Residues: CASSNTDTQYF.

In its sample, this clonotype was seen many times. The rearrangement uses TRBV13 and TRBJ1-1, with D hard to call. The CDR3 has 13 residues. Per germline, CDR1 PRHDT and CDR2 FYEKMQ (reference sequence). V dropped 5 bases and J dropped 5 bases, with 12 bases sitting between them. The CDR3 region is CASSPHHKTEAFF. CDR3 bases: TGTGCCAGCAGCCCGCATCACAAGACTGAAGCTTTCTTT.